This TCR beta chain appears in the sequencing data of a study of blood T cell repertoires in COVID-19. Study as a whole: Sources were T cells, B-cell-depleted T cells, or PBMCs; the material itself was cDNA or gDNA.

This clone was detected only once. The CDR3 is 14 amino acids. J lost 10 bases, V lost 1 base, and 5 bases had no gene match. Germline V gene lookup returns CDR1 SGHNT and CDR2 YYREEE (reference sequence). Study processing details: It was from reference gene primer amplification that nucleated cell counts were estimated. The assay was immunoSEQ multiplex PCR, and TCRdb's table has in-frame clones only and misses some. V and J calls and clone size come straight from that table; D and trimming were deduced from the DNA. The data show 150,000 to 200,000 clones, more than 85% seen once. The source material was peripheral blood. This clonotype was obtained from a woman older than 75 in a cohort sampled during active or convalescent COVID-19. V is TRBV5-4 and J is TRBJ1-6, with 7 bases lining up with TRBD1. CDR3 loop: CASSLQGVRSPLHF. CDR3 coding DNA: TGTGCCAGCAGCTTGCAGGGGGTACGATCACCCCTCCACTTT.